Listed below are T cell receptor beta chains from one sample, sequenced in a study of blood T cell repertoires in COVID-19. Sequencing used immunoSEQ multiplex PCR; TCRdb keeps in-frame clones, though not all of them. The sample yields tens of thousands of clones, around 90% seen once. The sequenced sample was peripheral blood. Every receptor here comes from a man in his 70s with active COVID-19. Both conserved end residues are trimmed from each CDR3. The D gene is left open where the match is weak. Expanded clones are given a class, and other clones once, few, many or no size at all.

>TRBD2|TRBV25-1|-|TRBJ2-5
ATAIAGERETQY
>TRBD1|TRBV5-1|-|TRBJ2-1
ASSGGQGNEQF
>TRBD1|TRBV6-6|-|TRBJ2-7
ASSTPGTGGGEQY
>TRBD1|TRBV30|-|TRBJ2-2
AWSRDSTNTGELF
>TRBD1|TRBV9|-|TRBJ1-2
ASSSGLGTGLDYGYT
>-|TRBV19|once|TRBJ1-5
ASSLSGGNQPQH
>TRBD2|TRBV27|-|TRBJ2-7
ASSFLDPSGGGYEQY
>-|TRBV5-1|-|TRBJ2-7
ASSLDGGAREQY
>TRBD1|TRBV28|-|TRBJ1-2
ASSLFAQGRNYGYT
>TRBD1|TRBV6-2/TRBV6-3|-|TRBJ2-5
ASIPWTGETQY
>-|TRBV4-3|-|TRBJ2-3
ASSQEAGRSTDTQY
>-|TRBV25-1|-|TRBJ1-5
ASSDTGIRQPQH
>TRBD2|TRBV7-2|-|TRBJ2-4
ASSDILAGVSLAKNIQY
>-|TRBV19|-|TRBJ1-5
ASSIDRVNQPQH
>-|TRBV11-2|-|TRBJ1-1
ASSFLGGGNTEAF
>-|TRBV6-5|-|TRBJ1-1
ASRGGLAEAF
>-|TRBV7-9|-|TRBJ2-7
ATRNSGLSGEQY
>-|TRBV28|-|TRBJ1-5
ASSLYRAGGQPQH
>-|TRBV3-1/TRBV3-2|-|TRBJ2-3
ASSHVPGAPASTDTQY
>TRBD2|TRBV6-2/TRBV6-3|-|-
ASSYNPSGRSYEQY
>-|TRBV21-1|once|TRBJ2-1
ASSKEASGRPNEQF
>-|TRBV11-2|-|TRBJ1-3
ASSPNWSSGNTIY